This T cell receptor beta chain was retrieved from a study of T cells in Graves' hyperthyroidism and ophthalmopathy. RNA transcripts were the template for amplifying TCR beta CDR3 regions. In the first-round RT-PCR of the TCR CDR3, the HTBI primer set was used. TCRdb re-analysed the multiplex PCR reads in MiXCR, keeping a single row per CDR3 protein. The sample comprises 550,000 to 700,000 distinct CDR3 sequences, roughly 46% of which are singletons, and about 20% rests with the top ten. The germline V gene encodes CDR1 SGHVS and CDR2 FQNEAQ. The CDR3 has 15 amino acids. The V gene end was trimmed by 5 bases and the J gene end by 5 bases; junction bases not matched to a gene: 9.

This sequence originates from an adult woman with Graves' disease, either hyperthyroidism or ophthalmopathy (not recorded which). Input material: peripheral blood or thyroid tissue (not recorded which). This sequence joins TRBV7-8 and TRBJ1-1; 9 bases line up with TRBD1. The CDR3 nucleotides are TGTGCCAGCAGCCCCAGGGACAGGGTACCGACTGAAGCTTTCTTT. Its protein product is CASSPRDRVPTEAFF.